These 30 T cell receptor beta chains originate from one sample sequenced in a study of vaccination and CD4 T cells after COVID-19. The Oncomine TCR Beta short-read assay was applied to DNA of cultured CD4+ T cells. TCRdb processed the PCR reads anew with MiXCR; each CDR3 protein has one entry. The sample gives about 22,000 distinct CDR3 sequences, roughly 33% of which show up once; under 15% is in the top ten. These receptors' targets are unknown. Treatment indicated: approximately 9-day PBMC culture with coronavirus spike peptide pools or control peptides (ViraFEST assay). The sample consisted of cultured CD4+ T cells from blood. All receptors derive from a human donor with COVID-19.

This chain's CDR3 is CASYRWGQGGSPLHF. The DNA of the CDR3 is TGTGCCAGCTACAGATGGGGACAGGGAGGTTCACCCCTCCACTTT. The chain couples TRBV6-1 to TRBJ1-6; the match to TRBD1 covers 9 bases. The ends lost 8 bases at V and 9 bases at J; junction bases unmatched: 11. The CDR3 has 15 amino acids. Per germline, CDR1 MNHNS and CDR2 SASEGT.

This clonotype turned up a few times. The gene calls are TRBV27 and TRBJ2-6; TRBD1 might be the D (6 bases). Per the germline V gene, CDR1 is MNHEY and CDR2 is SMNVEV (reference sequence). This CDR3 has 17 amino acids. Trimming left V 8 bases short and J 0 bases short, with 17 bases between. In DNA form, the CDR3 reads TGTGCCAGCGGGCTACAGGGCGGTAGCTCTGGGGCCAACGTCCTGACTTTC. It translates to CASGLQGGSSGANVLTF.

This clonotype is classed as large (0.1 to 1%). This chain connects TRBV6-1 to TRBJ1-2; no reliable D call. In germline, CDR1 is MNHNS, CDR2 SASEGT. The V end lost 5 bases, the J end lost 7 bases, and 14 bases lay between the germline ends. The CDR3 contains 13 residues. The CDR3 region has the DNA TGTGCCAGCAGTCTAGACATGACTGGTGGCTACACCTTC. Translation: CASSLDMTGGYTF.

This CDR3 is CASSLGQVETQYF. In DNA, the CDR3 is TGCGCCAGCAGCTTAGGACAGGTAGAGACCCAGTACTTC. The rearrangement uses TRBV5-1 and TRBJ2-5, with TRBD1 matching 7 bases. CDR3 length: 13 amino acids. V lost 2 bases and J lost 4; bases outside the gene matches: 2. Germline CDR1 and CDR2: SGHRS and YFSETQ.

V gene TRBV6-1 combines with J gene TRBJ2-5; 7 bases are a match to TRBD1. Germline CDR1 MNHNS, CDR2 SASEGT. CDR3 length: 12 amino acids. V lost 8 bases, J lost 2 bases, and 2 bases stayed unmatched. The CDR3 protein is CASADRQETQYF. CDR3 DNA: TGTGCCAGCGCGGACAGGCAAGAGACCCAGTACTTC.

This clonotype was observed a few times. The V and J genes are TRBV7-2 and TRBJ2-7; 11 bases are a match to TRBD2. The germline CDR1 and CDR2 sequences are SGHTA and FQGNSA. The V gene end was trimmed by 4 bases and the J gene end by 2 bases; junction bases not matched to a gene: 1. This CDR3 is 14 amino acids long. CDR3 loop: CASSSSGGPYEQYF. The CDR3, as DNA: TGTGCCAGCAGCTCTAGCGGGGGGCCCTACGAGCAGTACTTC.

The J gene is TRBJ1-3, the V gene TRBV18; tentative D call: TRBD1 (5 bases). CDR1 and CDR2 (germline): KGHSH, LQKENI. The CDR3 totals 18 residues. V was clipped by 4 bases and J by 0 bases, with 19 bases between them. The DNA for the CDR3 is TGTGCCAGCTCACTCAATGCGGGACGGCCGACCTCTGGAAACACCATATATTTT. Its translation is CASSLNAGRPTSGNTIYF.

This sequence joins TRBV7-6 and TRBJ2-7; TRBD1 or TRBD2 may be the D gene (6 bases each). The CDR3 covers 16 residues. CDR1 SGHVS and CDR2 FNYEAQ come from the germline V gene. Trimming left V 1 base short and J 0 bases short, with 13 bases between. Here the CDR3 reads CASSLGGAGSSYEQYF. CDR3 DNA sequence: TGTGCCAGCAGCTTAGGGGGGGCAGGGTCCTCCTACGAGCAGTACTTC.

This chain uses TRBV11-3 with TRBJ2-1; a possible D gene is TRBD2 (6 bases). Germline-derived CDR1 and CDR2 are SGHNT and YENEEA. V lost 4 bases and J lost 2, with 15 bases in between. This CDR3 comprises 16 residues. The CDR3 is CASSSIADTTYNEQFF. The CDR3 DNA follows: TGTGCCAGCAGCTCAATAGCGGACACAACCTACAATGAGCAGTTCTTC.

This clonotype was recorded a few times. The chain joins TRBV6-5 to TRBJ1-2, with a tentative D call TRBD1 (5 bases). Germline values: CDR1 MNHEY, CDR2 SVGAGI. Trimming took off 2 bases at V and 5 bases at J, with 9 bases between the two ends. There are 13 residues in the CDR3. Written as DNA, the CDR3 is TGTGCCAGCAGTTACGGGACCTCATATGGCTACACCTTC. Translating gives CASSYGTSYGYTF.

The rearrangement links TRBV14 to TRBJ2-1; tentatively, D is TRBD1 or TRBD2 (5 bases each). This CDR3 is built from 14 residues. V was clipped by 5 bases and J by 5 bases, with 13 bases between them. Germline CDR1 is SGHDN and CDR2 is FVKESK. In DNA form, the CDR3 reads TGTGCCAGCAGCAACTACCGGGGCAACAATGAGCAGTTCTTC. It is translated as CASSNYRGNNEQFF.

This chain uses TRBV29-1 with TRBJ2-6; D is ambiguous. There are 17 residues in the CDR3. In germline, CDR1 is SQVTM, CDR2 ANQGSEA. Deletions cut 5 bases from V and 0 bases from J, with 17 bases between. CDR3 sequence (DNA): TGCAGCGTTACGTACCGGACCGCCCGCTCTGGGGCCAACGTCCTGACTTTC. Translated, it gives CSVTYRTARSGANVLTF. Supplemented by reference TRBV29-1 and TRBJ2-6, the full variable domain reads SAVISQKPSRDICQRGTSLTIQCQVDSQVTMMFWYRQQPGQSLTLIATANQGSEATYESGFVIDKFPISRPNLTFSTLTVSNMSPEDSSIYLCSVTYRTARSGANVLTFGAGSRLTVL.

This clonotype was observed a handful of times. The chain has TRBV20-1 and TRBJ2-2, with 9 bases identical to TRBD2. The CDR3 runs 16 residues. The V and J ends lost 1 base and 6 bases, in that order; junction bases with no gene match: 9. Germline CDR1 is DFQATT and CDR2 is SNEGSKA (reference sequence). The CDR3 DNA follows: TGCAGTGCTAGAGTAAAAGGGCGGGGGGGCCCCGGGGAGCTGTTTTTT. The encoded protein is CSARVKGRGGPGELFF.

The chain couples TRBV5-6 to TRBJ2-3; D not resolved. This CDR3 has 12 amino acids. V lost 0 bases and J 4 bases, leaving 3 bases between the germline ends. CDR1 and CDR2 (germline): SGHDT, YYEEEE. The CDR3 sequence: CASSLASDTQYF. The CDR3 region has the DNA TGTGCCAGCAGCTTGGCCTCAGATACGCAGTATTTT.

This clonotype was counted between two and nine times. This rearrangement joins TRBV6-5 to TRBJ1-2; TRBD1 agrees at 9 bases. CDR3 length: 15 residues. The trim removed 4 bases at V and 3 bases at J, leaving 6 bases unmatched. Germline CDR1 MNHEY, CDR2 SVGAGI. CDR3 in amino acids: CASSSPGQGYYGYTF. As DNA, the CDR3 is TGTGCCAGCAGTTCTCCGGGACAGGGATACTATGGCTACACCTTC.

This clonotype was picked up a small number of times. The genes are TRBV5-1 and TRBJ2-2; D unclear. The CDR3 is made up of 13 amino acids. V was cut by 4 bases and J by 5 bases, with 9 bases left in between. Germline V gene lookup returns CDR1 SGHRS and CDR2 YFSETQ. The CDR3 sequence is CASSPDTTGELFF. The CDR3 DNA is TGCGCCAGCAGCCCAGACACGACCGGGGAGCTGTTTTTT.

The gene calls are TRBV6-1 and TRBJ2-1; 7 bases are shared with TRBD2. The CDR3 contains 14 residues. The ends lost 3 bases at V and 7 bases at J; junction bases unmatched: 6. Germline V gene data show CDR1 as MNHNS and CDR2 as SASEGT. This CDR3 reads CASSETSNRNEQFF. For the CDR3, the DNA is TGTGCCAGCAGTGAGACTAGCAATAGGAATGAGCAGTTCTTC.

This clonotype was recorded a few times. The rearrangement uses TRBV9 and TRBJ2-7; D is perhaps TRBD2 (6 bases). Trimming took 3 bases from V and 2 from J, leaving 18 bases between them. The V gene's germline CDR1 is SGDLS and CDR2 YYNGEE. This CDR3 has 16 residues. The CDR3: CASSAPQEGTAYEQYF. For the CDR3, the DNA is TGTGCCAGCAGCGCCCCCCAGGAGGGGACTGCCTACGAGCAGTACTTC.

V usage is TRBV12-3 or TRBV12-4 and J usage is TRBJ1-4, with 7 bases lining up with TRBD1. CDR3 length: 15 residues. V trimming: 6 bases; J trimming: 4 bases; junction bases outside the gene matches: 8. CDR3 DNA: TGTGCCAGCAGACTTGGGGACAGCTATAATGAAAAACTGTTTTTT. Amino acid sequence: CASRLGDSYNEKLFF.

The chain combines TRBV14 with TRBJ1-2, with D uncertain. The CDR3 loop spans 16 amino acids. Trimming cost V 6 bases and J 0 bases, with 17 bases left between them. Germline loops: CDR1 SGHDN, CDR2 FVKESK. The CDR3 sequence: CASRTTRPGTNYGYTF. In DNA form, the CDR3 reads TGTGCCAGCAGAACGACCCGACCGGGAACTAACTATGGCTACACCTTC. Drawing the rest from reference TRBV14 and TRBJ1-2, the complete variable domain is EAGVTQFPSHSVIEKGQTVTLRCDPISGHDNLYWYRRVMGKEIKFLLHFVKESKQDESGMPNNRFLAERTGGTYSTLKVQPAELEDSGVYFCASRTTRPGTNYGYTFGSGTRLTVV.

There are a few counts of this clonotype. CDR3 nucleotides: TGTGCCAGCAGCTTTAGTGGAGGCTCCAATGAGCAGTTCTTC. Translated: CASSFSGGSNEQFF. This rearrangement joins TRBV7-3 to TRBJ2-1; perhaps TRBD2 as D (5 bases). Germline CDR1 is SGHTA and CDR2 is FQGTGA. The V gene lost 3 bases and the J gene lost 6 bases, with 12 bases spanning the gap. The CDR3 consists of 14 residues.

This clonotype was counted between two and nine times. J is TRBJ1-2 and V is TRBV6-4; D is ambiguous. This CDR3 contains 14 residues. Germline CDR1 is MRHNA and CDR2 is SNTAGT. Between the trimmed V and J ends, which lost 2 bases and 7 bases, there was a span of 14 bases. CDR3 DNA: TGTGCCAGCAGTGACGTATGGACCCAGAGTGGCTACACCTTC. Residues: CASSDVWTQSGYTF.

This clonotype came up a few times. The chain links TRBV6-2 or TRBV6-3 to TRBJ1-1; no firm D call. The CDR3 length is 11 residues. V shed 6 bases and J shed 5 bases, with 7 bases lying between them. Germline V gives CDR1 MNHEY, CDR2 SVGEGT. CDR3 sequence: CASRVETEAFF. The CDR3 bases are TGTGCCAGCAGGGTGGAGACTGAAGCTTTCTTT.

The V call is TRBV7-2, the J call TRBJ1-4, with TRBD1 matching 10 bases. After removal of 5 bases from V and 8 bases from J, the junction contained 5 bases not matched to a gene. The CDR3 has 14 residues. Germline V CDR1 and CDR2: SGHTA, FQGNSA. CDR3 amino acids: CASSPDRGNEKLFF. CDR3 nucleotide sequence: TGTGCCAGCAGCCCGGACAGGGGGAACGAAAAACTGTTTTTT. Variable domain in full (rest from reference TRBV7-2 and TRBJ1-4): GAGVSQSPSNKVTEKGKDVELRCDPISGHTALYWYRQSLGQGLEFLIYFQGNSAPDKSGLPSDRFSAERTGGSVSTLTIQRTQQEDSAVYLCASSPDRGNEKLFFGSGTQLSVL.

The chain links TRBV4-1 to TRBJ1-5; D possibly corresponds to TRBD1 (5 bases). CDR1 and CDR2 (germline): MGHRA, YSYEKL. The CDR3 runs 14 residues. Trimming pared 4 bases from V and 5 bases from J, leaving 12 bases between. CDR3 sequence reads: CASSLHLQDQPQHF. The CDR3 nucleotides are TGCGCCAGCAGCCTACACCTACAGGATCAGCCCCAGCATTTT.

This clonotype appeared a few times. The chain's CDR3 is CASRRDSNYGYTF. CDR3 bases: TGTGCCAGCAGGCGGGATTCGAACTATGGCTACACCTTC. The chain has TRBV5-3 and TRBJ1-2, with D unclear. TRBV5-3 is given ORF status, its function remaining uncertain. This CDR3 region has 13 residues. V dropped 8 bases and J dropped 2 bases, with 13 bases sitting between them.

This chain uses TRBV27 with TRBJ2-7; TRBD1 agrees at 10 bases. CDR1 and CDR2 from the germline V gene are MNHEY and SMNVEV (reference sequence). CDR3 length: 17 residues. J gave up 2 bases and V 6 bases, and 13 bases lay outside the gene matches. CDR3 nucleotide sequence: TGTGCCAGCAGGCTATTAACCGGGACAGGGGACCCCTACGAGCAGTACTTC. This codes for CASRLLTGTGDPYEQYF.

Note on this clonotype: A read error may produce the germline difference seen at one junction end. This sequence joins TRBV7-7 and TRBJ2-7; D gene ambiguous. The germline gives CDR1 SSHAT, CDR2 FNYEAQ (reference sequence). The CDR3 spans 13 residues. The CDR3 loop is CASSLAHGYEQYF. The CDR3 DNA reads as TGTGCTAGCAGCTTAGCTCACGGCTACGAGCAGTACTTC.

J is TRBJ2-3 and V is TRBV10-3; 11 bases are a match to TRBD2. The germline V gene encodes CDR1 ENHRY and CDR2 SYGVKD. V was pared by 4 bases and J by 3 bases, with 3 bases of the junction left unmatched. The CDR3 is 15 amino acids. The CDR3 is CAISGTSGGTDTQYF. Here the CDR3 DNA reads TGTGCCATCAGTGGAACTAGCGGGGGTACAGATACGCAGTATTTT.

The chain employs TRBV11-2 and TRBJ1-2; TRBD1 matches 7 bases. V lost 0 bases and J lost 2; bases outside the gene matches: 9. The germline V gene has CDR1 SGHAT and CDR2 FQNNGV. The CDR3 consists of 17 residues. The CDR3 DNA reads TGTGCCAGCAGCTTAGATTCGGGGACAGCCCAGAACTATGGCTACACCTTC. Translation gives CASSLDSGTAQNYGYTF.